The clone carrying this T cell receptor (beta chain) was observed once. What it binds is unknown. Trimming removed 0 bases from V and 3 bases from J; junction bases left unmatched: 6. The CDR3 is made up of 16 amino acids. Germline V CDR1 and CDR2: SGDLS, YYNGEE. The data are from a study of cytomegalovirus exposure and HLA in healthy donors. Study-wide points: Later work associated roughly 17,000 TCR beta sequences with HLA alleles at 0.05 false discovery rate.

Use of 60 Vbeta and 13 Jbeta primers characterized the PCR. Measured with immunoSEQ multiplex PCR; TCRdb has only the in-frame clones, and not every one. The sample records some 90,000 clones, about 66% being singletons. The chain combines TRBV9 with TRBJ2-7, with 10 bases fitting TRBD1. The sample was PBMCs. The TCR sequence derives from a boy between 5 and 17 years old in good health and CMV-seropositive. The CDR3 spells CASSVAPGTGDYEQYF. The CDR3 DNA reads TGTGCCAGCAGCGTAGCTCCAGGGACAGGGGACTACGAGCAGTACTTC.